This T cell receptor (beta chain) was captured in a study of OX40 agonist ivuxolimab in advanced cancers. About the study: Patients received the agonistic anti-OX40 (CD134) antibody ivuxolimab. Every 2 weeks, patients got intravenous ivuxolimab at one of six dose levels (0.01-10 mg/kg).

Germline CDR1 reads LNHDA; CDR2 reads SQIVND (reference sequence). CDR3 length equals 15 residues. Trimming pared 4 bases from V and 8 bases from J, leaving 17 bases between. Method: immunoSEQ multiplex PCR; TCRdb's copy keeps in-frame clones and lacks some. The sample holds about 61,000 clones, under 90% seen once. The rearrangement joins TRBV19 to TRBJ1-4; tentative D call: TRBD1 (6 bases). The material was CD4+ or CD8+ T cells sorted from blood, obtained in a trial of the OX40 agonist ivuxolimab. This TCR was sampled from an adult with an advanced solid tumor such as melanoma, head and neck, liver or kidney cancer. CDR3 sequence reads: CASSTNRARGEKLFF. CDR3 DNA: TGTGCCAGTAGTACCAACAGGGCGCGGGGGGAAAAACTGTTTTTT.